A single sample is the source of the 10 T cell receptor beta chains below, sequenced in a study of human T cells and chemical hapten exposure. Time point of the sample: patch test 1, 2 weeks after DPC sensitization. The treatment denotes: therapeutic diphenylcyclopropenone sensitization with weekly scalp DPC. Using its own MiXCR run on the RACE reads, TCRdb lists one record per CDR3 protein. The sample yields just under 350,000 distinct CDR3 sequences, about 7% seen once. The sequencing here drew on whole blood, taken in connection with sensitization to the hapten diphenylcyclopropenone (DPC). The receptors were sampled from a woman aged 18-29 years with alopecia areata. Some clones in this sample may be carry-over from other donors' samples.

The rearrangement links TRBV12-3 or TRBV12-4 to TRBJ1-5; weak D call: TRBD1 (6 bases). This CDR3 contains 15 residues. V lost 5 bases, J lost 3 bases, and 14 bases lay in between. The CDR3 nucleotides are TGTGCCAGCAGTCCCCGACAGGCGTTCAATCAGCCCCAGCATTTT. This codes for CASSPRQAFNQPQHF.

This clonotype turned up a few times. V gene TRBV5-5 combines with J gene TRBJ1-1; possibly TRBD1 for D (6 bases). The CDR3 runs 15 residues. The ends were cut back, 0 bases at V and 1 base at J, with 10 bases in the middle. The germline gives CDR1 SGHKS, CDR2 YYEKEE (reference sequence). CDR3 amino acids: CASSLGPGANTEAFF. CDR3 nucleotide sequence: TGTGCCAGCAGCTTGGGTCCGGGGGCGAACACTGAAGCTTTCTTT.

This clonotype has a handful of counts. The V and J genes are TRBV6-2 or TRBV6-3 and TRBJ1-5; TRBD1 is a possible D gene (5 bases). This CDR3 is 15 amino acids long. Germline V lookup: CDR1 MNHEY, CDR2 SVGEGT. With 7 bases removed from V and 3 bases from J, the gap between germline ends came to 16 bases. Here the CDR3 reads CASTFTGGPNQPQHF. CDR3 nucleotide sequence: TGTGCCAGCACCTTCACGGGGGGTCCCAATCAGCCCCAGCATTTT.

The chain combines TRBV6-4 with TRBJ2-3, with D unclear. CDR3 length equals 15 residues. Trimming pared 2 bases from V and 2 bases from J, leaving 11 bases between. The germline gives CDR1 MRHNA, CDR2 SNTAGT. CDR3 residues: CASSDRAGTTDTQYF. Here the CDR3 DNA reads TGTGCCAGCAGTGACAGGGCAGGAACCACAGATACGCAGTATTTT.

This clonotype has just a few counts. V gene TRBV6-2 or TRBV6-3 combines with J gene TRBJ2-1; 10 bases match TRBD2. CDR3 size: 16 residues. V was clipped by 6 bases and J by 2 bases; unmatched bases: 7. Looked up from germline, CDR1 is MNHEY and CDR2 is SVGEGT. This chain's CDR3 is CASSFGSGGAYNEQFF. In DNA form, the CDR3 reads TGTGCCAGCAGCTTTGGAAGCGGGGGGGCCTACAATGAGCAGTTCTTC.

This clonotype was seen at least ten times. The CDR3 sequence is CASSLIGLHSGNTIYF. Written as DNA, the CDR3 is TGTGCCAGCAGCTTGATCGGCCTCCACTCTGGAAACACCATATATTTT. The rearrangement links TRBV5-6 to TRBJ1-3; no definite D call. Trimming removed 1 base at V and 0 bases at J, with 11 bases between. Germline assignment: CDR1 SGHDT and CDR2 YYEEEE. The CDR3 length is 16 residues.

V and J are TRBV20-1 and TRBJ1-5; 7 bases are a match to TRBD1. The CDR3 extends over 15 amino acids. The germline V gene has CDR1 DFQATT and CDR2 SNEGSKA (reference sequence). CDR3 in amino acids: CTYRPWTGFNQPQHF. The CDR3 DNA sequence: TGCACGTACCGTCCGTGGACAGGTTTTAATCAGCCCCAGCATTTT.

This clonotype was observed many times. This CDR3 is CASSLAAGANVLTF. The CDR3 DNA reads TGTGCCAGCAGCTTAGCGGCTGGGGCCAACGTCCTGACTTTC. The gene calls are TRBV7-2 and TRBJ2-6; D is undetermined. The germline V and J ends were trimmed by 0 bases and 2 bases, with 2 bases remaining between them. In germline, CDR1 is SGHTA, CDR2 FQGNSA. This CDR3 contains 14 residues.

V is TRBV7-8 and J is TRBJ2-7; either TRBD1 or TRBD2 may fit D (7 bases each). The V end lost 5 bases, the J end lost 4 bases, and 18 bases lay between the germline ends. The germline V gene encodes CDR1 SGHVS and CDR2 FQNEAQ. CDR3 length: 15 amino acids. Here the CDR3 reads CASSGGGTVAYEQYF. The CDR3 nucleotides are TGTGCCAGCAGCGGGGGAGGGACAGTCGCGTACGAGCAGTACTTC.

The V call is TRBV12-3 or TRBV12-4, the J call TRBJ1-1; TRBD1 aligns across 11 bases. V shed 7 bases and J 3 bases; nucleotides not matched to a gene: 7. The CDR3 runs to 15 residues. The CDR3 bases are TGTGCCAGCACTGACGCGGACAGGGGGCACACTGAAGCTTTCTTT. This encodes CASTDADRGHTEAFF.